The 29 T cell receptor beta chains below were found in one sample sequenced in a study of T cell responses to AZD1222 COVID-19 vaccine. Some clones are missing from TCRdb's copy, which holds only in-frame ones; the method was immunoSEQ multiplex PCR. Of fewer than 100,000 clones detected, 90% appear once; the ten largest clones hold around 8%. Specimen: peripheral blood, collected on day 0 of AZD1222 vaccination. The origin of the receptors is an adult in good health.

This clone has a handful of counts. The chain recombines TRBV7-9 with TRBJ2-5; no clear D gene. V shed 0 bases and J shed 4 bases, with 9 bases lying between them. Germline CDR1 reads SEHNR; CDR2 reads FQNEAQ (reference sequence). The CDR3 is made up of 14 amino acids. The CDR3 region has the DNA TGTGCCAGCAGCTTAGCGGCAGAACGAGAGACCCAGTACTTC. Protein product: CASSLAAERETQYF.

This chain connects TRBV7-9 to TRBJ2-7, with 7 bases fitting TRBD1. The CDR3 runs 15 residues. The trim removed 5 bases at V and 2 bases at J, leaving 9 bases unmatched. The germline V gene has CDR1 SEHNR and CDR2 FQNEAQ (reference sequence). In nucleotides, the CDR3 is TGTGCCAGCAGCCCGGGACAGCCCGGGGCCTACGAGCAGTACTTC. Translation: CASSPGQPGAYEQYF.

This chain joins TRBV29-1 and TRBJ1-2; no clear D. CDR3 size: 12 residues. V lost 2 bases to trimming and J lost 8 bases, with 12 bases between them. Germline V gene data show CDR1 as SQVTM and CDR2 as ANQGSEA. In DNA, the CDR3 is TGCAGCGTTGAATCCCCCAGTAACGGCTACACCTTC. Translation gives CSVESPSNGYTF.

CDR3 sequence (DNA): TGTGCCAGCAGCCTAGGACAGGAGTATGGCTACACCTTC. Protein sequence: CASSLGQEYGYTF. This chain links TRBV12-3 or TRBV12-4 with TRBJ1-2; 7 bases line up with TRBD1. CDR3 length equals 13 residues. Trimming cost V 6 bases and J 5 bases; bases outside gene matches: 6.

The genes are TRBV7-2 and TRBJ1-6; D unclear. V lost 4 bases and J 7 bases, leaving 5 bases between the germline ends. The length of the CDR3 is 12 residues. Germline CDR1 is SGHTA and CDR2 is FQGNSA. CDR3 protein: CASSSTNSPLHF. CDR3 coding DNA: TGTGCCAGCAGCTCTACCAATTCACCCCTCCACTTT. Drawing the rest from reference TRBV7-2 and TRBJ1-6, the complete variable domain is GAGVSQSPSNKVTEKGKDVELRCDPISGHTALYWYRQSLGQGLEFLIYFQGNSAPDKSGLPSDRFSAERTGGSVSTLTIQRTQQEDSAVYLCASSSTNSPLHFGNGTRLTVT.

V and J are TRBV5-1 and TRBJ2-1; D is undetermined. The CDR3 runs 13 residues. Germline values: CDR1 SGHRS, CDR2 YFSETQ. The germline V and J ends were trimmed by 1 base and 9 bases, with 11 bases remaining between them. The CDR3 DNA sequence: TGCGCCAGCAGCTTGAGGAGCTTAACTGAGCAGTTCTTC. It translates to CASSLRSLTEQFF.

The chain carries TRBV3-1 (or the pseudogene TRBV3-2) and TRBJ1-2, with D unresolved. This CDR3 has 12 residues. Germline V lookup: CDR1 LGHDT, CDR2 YNNKEL (reference sequence). V was cut by 1 base and J by 0 bases, with 0 bases left in between. CDR3 region: CASSQANYGYTF. The CDR3 coding sequence is TGTGCCAGCAGCCAAGCTAACTATGGCTACACCTTC.

This chain connects TRBV6-2 or TRBV6-3 to TRBJ2-1, with D maybe TRBD1 (5 bases). The germline V gene encodes CDR1 MNHEY and CDR2 SVGEGT. CDR3 length equals 16 residues. V dropped 5 bases and J dropped 0 bases, with 14 bases sitting between them. This CDR3 reads CASSTLGPSSYNEQFF. Here the CDR3 DNA reads TGTGCCAGCAGTACTTTGGGGCCGAGCTCCTACAATGAGCAGTTCTTC.

The chain uses TRBV7-9 and TRBJ1-1; D unresolved. V was cut by 8 bases and J by 1 base, with 8 bases left in between. The CDR3 runs to 12 residues. In germline, CDR1 is SEHNR, CDR2 FQNEAQ (reference sequence). The DNA for the CDR3 is TGTGCCAGCTCTCCCCGGAACACTGAAGCTTTCTTT. Its translation is CASSPRNTEAFF. The entire variable domain, with the rest obtained from reference TRBV7-9 and TRBJ1-1, is as follows: DTGVSQNPRHKITKRGQNVTFRCDPISEHNRLYWYRQTLGQGPEFLTYFQNEAQLEKSRLLSDRFSAERPKGSFSTLEIQRTEQGDSAMYLCASSPRNTEAFFGQGTRLTVV.

The gene calls are TRBV3-1 (or the pseudogene TRBV3-2) and TRBJ2-1; D not resolved. Germline assignment: CDR1 LGHDT and CDR2 YNNKEL (reference sequence). V was trimmed by 2 bases and J by 6 bases, leaving 2 bases between them. This CDR3 is built from 11 residues. The CDR3 loop reads CASSQINEQFF. CDR3 nucleotide sequence: TGTGCCAGCAGCCAAATCAATGAGCAGTTCTTC.

The chain employs TRBV5-1 and TRBJ1-3; the D is unclear. The length of the CDR3 is 13 residues. Per germline, CDR1 SGHRS and CDR2 YFSETQ. Trimming stripped 5 bases from V and 0 bases from J, with 6 bases between. The CDR3 protein is CASSEPSGNTIYF. CDR3 sequence (DNA): TGCGCCAGCAGTGAACCCTCTGGAAACACCATATATTTT.

The chain links TRBV29-1 to TRBJ2-2; D unresolved. Germline V gives CDR1 SQVTM, CDR2 ANQGSEA. Trimming pared 4 bases from V and 4 bases from J, leaving 13 bases between. The CDR3 runs to 14 residues. This chain's CDR3 is CSVGVRSLTGELFF. The CDR3 nucleotides read TGCAGCGTTGGGGTCAGGAGTCTCACCGGGGAGCTGTTTTTT.

CDR3 in DNA: TGTGCCAGCAGCAAGACAGGACAAGACTACGAGCAGTACTTC. This codes for CASSKTGQDYEQYF. The chain has TRBV7-9 and TRBJ2-7, with a possible D match to TRBD1 (6 bases). The CDR3 length is 14 residues. V was shortened by 5 bases and J by 3 bases, with 14 bases between the two germline ends. Germline values: CDR1 SEHNR, CDR2 FQNEAQ (reference sequence).

This chain joins TRBV5-5 and TRBJ1-1, with D uncertain. The CDR3 spans 17 residues. Germline values: CDR1 SGHKS, CDR2 YYEKEE (reference sequence). Between the trimmed V and J ends, which lost 3 bases and 4 bases, there was a span of 22 bases. The CDR3 coding sequence is TGTGCCAGCAGCTGGGAACTGACCGGGATTTTGTTCACTGAAGCTTTCTTT. Residues: CASSWELTGILFTEAFF. Based on the CDR3 plus reference TRBV5-5 and TRBJ1-1, the full variable domain is DAGVTQSPTHLIKTRGQQVTLRCSPISGHKSVSWYQQVLGQGPQFIFQYYEKEERGRGNFPDRFSARQFPNYSSELNVNALLLGDSALYLCASSWELTGILFTEAFFGQGTRLTVV.

The chain uses TRBV21-1 and TRBJ2-7. TRBV21-1 is recorded as a pseudogene. CDR3 size: 13 residues. CDR3: CASSNRQLYEQYF. Here the CDR3 DNA reads TGTGCCAGCAGCAATCGGCAGCTCTACGAGCAGTACTTC.

The chain carries TRBV7-2 and TRBJ1-1, with a weak D call TRBD1 (5 bases). This CDR3 contains 14 residues. V was cut by 3 bases and J by 4 bases, with 12 bases left in between. The V gene's germline CDR1 is SGHTA and CDR2 FQGNSA. CDR3 residues: CASSLDMAGTEAFF. Written as DNA, the CDR3 is TGTGCCAGCAGCTTGGACATGGCGGGCACTGAAGCTTTCTTT.

This clone was seen once. This chain's CDR3 is CASSYGGQPLSGYTF. As DNA, the CDR3 is TGTGCCAGCAGTTATGGGGGACAGCCCCTATCTGGCTACACCTTC. The chain carries TRBV6-5 and TRBJ1-2, with TRBD1 matching 7 bases. After removal of 3 bases from V and 7 bases from J, the junction contained 11 bases not matched to a gene. The CDR3 is made up of 15 amino acids. Germline V gene lookup returns CDR1 MNHEY and CDR2 SVGAGI.

This clone was counted a few times. This chain joins TRBV4-3 and TRBJ2-7; D may be TRBD1 (5 bases). This CDR3 region has 15 residues. V shed 0 bases and J shed 3 bases, with 12 bases lying between them. The germline gives CDR1 LGHNA, CDR2 YSLEER. The chain's CDR3 is CASSQDQGYVYEQYF. As DNA, the CDR3 is TGCGCCAGCAGCCAAGATCAGGGATACGTCTACGAGCAGTACTTC.

The genes are TRBV5-1 and TRBJ2-3; D is possibly TRBD1 (6 bases). The CDR3 totals 15 residues. V was trimmed by 4 bases and J by 1 base, leaving 13 bases between them. Germline assignment: CDR1 SGHRS and CDR2 YFSETQ. The CDR3 spells CASSRGSSGTDTQYF. CDR3 nucleotides: TGCGCCAGCAGCAGGGGGAGTAGCGGCACAGATACGCAGTATTTT.

This clone was seen only once. The V call is TRBV10-3, the J call TRBJ1-5, with a possible D match to TRBD1 (6 bases). V was clipped by 6 bases and J by 3 bases, with 15 bases between them. Germline values: CDR1 ENHRY, CDR2 SYGVKD. This CDR3 region has 15 residues. The CDR3 sequence is CAIRKGGQTNQPQHF. The CDR3 DNA reads TGTGCCATCAGGAAAGGGGGTCAGACCAATCAGCCCCAGCATTTT.

CDR3 in amino acids: CASSLETEYNEQFF. The DNA for the CDR3 is TGTGCCAGCAGCTTGGAGACAGAATACAATGAGCAGTTCTTC. The chain recombines TRBV9 with TRBJ2-1; D possibly corresponds to TRBD1 (5 bases). The V end lost 4 bases, the J end lost 4 bases, and 12 bases lay between the germline ends. The CDR3 contains 14 residues. Germline V lookup: CDR1 SGDLS, CDR2 YYNGEE.

This rearrangement joins TRBV7-2 to TRBJ1-2; D is undetermined. V lost 1 base, J lost 3 bases, and 9 bases lay in between. CDR3 length: 14 amino acids. Germline V CDR1 and CDR2: SGHTA, FQGNSA. The CDR3 is CASSLVTRDYGYTF. CDR3 sequence (DNA): TGTGCCAGCAGCTTAGTTACGAGGGACTATGGCTACACCTTC.

The chain combines TRBV6-5 with TRBJ2-2; no clear D. V lost 6 bases and J lost 7, with 12 bases in between. Germline values: CDR1 MNHEY, CDR2 SVGAGI. The length of the CDR3 is 13 residues. This CDR3 is CASSRPNRGELFF. The CDR3 DNA is TGTGCCAGCAGCCGCCCGAATCGCGGGGAGCTGTTTTTT.

CDR3 in DNA: TGTGCCAGCAGCCCGGGACTAGTCCCGGGTCTGTTCTTC. Its protein product is CASSPGLVPGLFF. V usage is TRBV5-6 and J usage is TRBJ2-1, with 8 bases matching TRBD2. The junction had 12 bases not matched to a gene; V was cut back by 4 bases and J by 15 bases. CDR1 and CDR2 from the germline V gene are SGHDT and YYEEEE. There are 13 residues in the CDR3.

CDR3 in DNA: TGCGCCAGCAGCCCAGGCCTGGGGGAAGCTTCACCCCTCCACTTT. Translated: CASSPGLGEASPLHF. The chain is built from TRBV4-3 and TRBJ1-6; a weak D match, TRBD1 (5 bases). The germline V gene has CDR1 LGHNA and CDR2 YSLEER. V shed 4 bases and J shed 9 bases, with 16 bases lying between them. CDR3 size: 15 residues.

The chain is built from TRBV6-5 and TRBJ1-1, with TRBD1 identical over 9 bases. The CDR3 is 13 residues long. Germline V lookup: CDR1 MNHEY, CDR2 SVGAGI. V was pared by 2 bases and J by 8 bases, with 3 bases of the junction left unmatched. Written as DNA, the CDR3 is TGTGCCAGCAGTTACCCAGACAGGGGGGAAGCTTTCTTT. It is translated as CASSYPDRGEAFF.

The chain joins TRBV6-5 to TRBJ2-7; the D is unclear. The germline V gene has CDR1 MNHEY and CDR2 SVGAGI. V lost 0 bases to trimming and J lost 7 bases, with 19 bases between them. The CDR3 runs 16 residues. The CDR3 is CASSYSAPFFGYEQYF. CDR3 DNA sequence: TGTGCCAGCAGTTACTCAGCCCCCTTCTTTGGGTATGAGCAGTACTTC.

The gene calls are TRBV29-1 and TRBJ1-1; D is unclear. The length of the CDR3 is 12 residues. V was clipped by 7 bases and J by 1 base, with 10 bases between them. Per germline, CDR1 SQVTM and CDR2 ANQGSEA. The CDR3 loop reads CSGSQTNTEAFF. CDR3 in DNA: TGCAGCGGATCCCAAACGAACACTGAAGCTTTCTTT.

The rearrangement joins TRBV19 to TRBJ1-6, with 9 nucleotides matching TRBD1. Germline V gene data show CDR1 as LNHDA and CDR2 as SQIVND (reference sequence). There are 19 residues in the CDR3. V was pared by 6 bases and J by 0 bases, with 12 bases of the junction left unmatched. The DNA for the CDR3 is TGTGCCAGTAGCCGGGCGGGACAGGGCTTACTCTCCTATAATTCACCCCTCCACTTT. This gives the protein CASSRAGQGLLSYNSPLHF.